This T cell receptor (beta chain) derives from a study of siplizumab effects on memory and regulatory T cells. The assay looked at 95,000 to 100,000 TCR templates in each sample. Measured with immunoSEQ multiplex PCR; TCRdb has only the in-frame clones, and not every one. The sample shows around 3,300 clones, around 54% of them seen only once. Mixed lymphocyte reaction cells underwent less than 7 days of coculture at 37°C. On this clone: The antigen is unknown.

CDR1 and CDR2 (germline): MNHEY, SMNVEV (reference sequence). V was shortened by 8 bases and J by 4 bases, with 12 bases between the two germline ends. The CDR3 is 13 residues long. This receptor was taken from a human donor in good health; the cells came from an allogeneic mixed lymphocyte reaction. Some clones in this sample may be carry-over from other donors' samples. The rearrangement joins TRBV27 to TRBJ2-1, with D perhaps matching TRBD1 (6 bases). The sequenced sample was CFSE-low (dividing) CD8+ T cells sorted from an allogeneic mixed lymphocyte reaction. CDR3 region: CASGRTEYNEQFF. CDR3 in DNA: TGTGCCAGCGGGCGGACAGAATACAATGAGCAGTTCTTC.